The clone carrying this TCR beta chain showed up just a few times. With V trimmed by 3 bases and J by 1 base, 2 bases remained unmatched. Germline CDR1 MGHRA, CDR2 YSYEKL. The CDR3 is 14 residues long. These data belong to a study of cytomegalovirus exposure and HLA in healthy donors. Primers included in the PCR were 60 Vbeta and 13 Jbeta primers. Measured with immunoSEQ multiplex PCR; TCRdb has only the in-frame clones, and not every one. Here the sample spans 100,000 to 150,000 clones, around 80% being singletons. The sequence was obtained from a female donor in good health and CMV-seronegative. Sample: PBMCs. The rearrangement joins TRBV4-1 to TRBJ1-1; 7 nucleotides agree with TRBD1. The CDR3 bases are TGCGCCAGCAGCCAGCAGGGGGAGAACACTGAAGCTTTCTTT. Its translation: CASSQQGENTEAFF.